This T cell receptor beta chain was sequenced during a study of T cell responses to AZD1222 COVID-19 vaccine. Germline-derived CDR1 and CDR2 are LNHDA and SQIVND (reference sequence). This CDR3 comprises 13 residues. The V gene lost 5 bases and the J gene lost 1 base, with 9 bases spanning the gap. Note on this clone: The antigen is undetermined.

Produced via immunoSEQ multiplex PCR; TCRdb's table is partial and in-frame only. The table includes approximately 180,000 clones, 85% to 90% detected once. Study-wide points: The donor group comprised mostly white British people and more females; the analysis possibly underestimated clonal diversity. Vaccine-associated CD4 TCRs ranged over spike, dominating at 160-218 and 743-854.

The chain uses TRBV19 and TRBJ2-7; D gene ambiguous. Source: peripheral blood, taken 28 days after the second dose of the MenACWY control vaccine. This TCR derives from an adult who received the MenACWY meningococcal vaccine as a control. The CDR3 is CASSYAESYEQYF. The CDR3 coding sequence is TGTGCCAGTAGTTACGCCGAGTCCTACGAGCAGTACTTC.